What follows are 24 T cell receptor beta chains derived from one specimen sequenced in a study of beta chain features in type 1 diabetes. Of the isolated RNA, all was reverse transcribed, and so the sequenced material was expressed TCRB transcripts. The table came from immunoSEQ multiplex PCR; TCRdb's copy has only in-frame clones and leaves some out. The sample includes 300,000 to 400,000 clones, approximately 8% of them seen just once. The sample taken for sequencing was central memory CD4+ T cells from blood. Every receptor here comes from a woman aged 18-29 years in good health.

This clone has only a few counts. This chain joins TRBV19 and TRBJ2-3; 10 bases are shared with TRBD2. V lost 3 bases to trimming and J lost 1 base; unmatched junction nucleotides: 4. Germline assignment: CDR1 LNHDA and CDR2 SQIVND (reference sequence). The CDR3 is 16 amino acids. The CDR3 is CASSILAGARTDTQYF. The CDR3 DNA sequence: TGTGCCAGTAGTATTCTAGCGGGAGCACGCACAGATACGCAGTATTTT.

V usage is TRBV2 and J usage is TRBJ2-3; D gene unclear. Trimming stripped 3 bases from V and 5 bases from J, with 12 bases between. The CDR3 sequence is 14 residues long. Germline CDR1 SNHLY, CDR2 FYNNEI. The CDR3 region is CASSEGSRIDTQYF. For the CDR3, the DNA is TGTGCCAGCAGTGAGGGCTCTAGAATAGATACGCAGTATTTT.

This clone came up a few times. This chain links TRBV5-1 with TRBJ2-1; 10 nucleotides match TRBD1. The CDR3 covers 16 residues. Trimming removed 5 bases from V and 6 bases from J; junction bases left unmatched: 11. Per germline, CDR1 SGHRS and CDR2 YFSETQ. The CDR3 DNA is TGCGCCAGCAGACCTACCGGGACAGGGGCCCTCAATGAGCAGTTCTTC. This translates into CASRPTGTGALNEQFF.

This clone has a handful of counts. The rearrangement joins TRBV4-1 to TRBJ2-1; a possible D gene is TRBD1 (7 bases). Looked up from germline, CDR1 is MGHRA and CDR2 is YSYEKL. The CDR3 covers 15 residues. Between the trimmed V and J ends, which lost 1 base and 8 bases, there was a span of 15 bases. The CDR3 DNA is TGCGCCAGCAGCCAAGGCCGGCAGGGGGGCCATGAGCAGTTCTTC. Protein sequence: CASSQGRQGGHEQFF.

This clone was seen repeatedly, ten times or more. The V and J genes are TRBV28 and TRBJ2-1; D not resolved. In germline, CDR1 is MDHEN, CDR2 SYDVKM. This CDR3 has 12 residues. The V end was cut by 6 bases, the J end by 11 bases, with 14 bases between. The CDR3 protein is CASSRSRLQQFF. The CDR3 DNA is TGTGCCAGCAGCCGGAGCAGGCTTCAGCAGTTCTTC.

The chain combines TRBV2 with TRBJ2-1; TRBD1 might be the D (5 bases). Trimming removed 3 bases at V and 4 bases at J, with 13 bases between. This CDR3 has 15 residues. Germline loops: CDR1 SNHLY, CDR2 FYNNEI. CDR3 sequence: CASSDWARVYNEQFF. In DNA, the CDR3 is TGTGCCAGCAGTGATTGGGCCAGGGTTTACAATGAGCAGTTCTTC.

The rearrangement uses TRBV7-2 and TRBJ2-7; 8 bases match TRBD2. The CDR3 contains 15 residues. The germline V gene has CDR1 SGHTA and CDR2 FQGNSA. Unmatched junction bases numbered 6, after V lost 4 bases and J lost 1 base. This chain's CDR3 is CASSSLAGRSYEQYF. The CDR3, as DNA: TGTGCCAGCAGCTCCTTAGCGGGAAGGTCCTACGAGCAGTACTTC. The full variable domain, rest sourced from reference TRBV7-2 and TRBJ2-7, is GAGVSQSPSNKVTEKGKDVELRCDPISGHTALYWYRQSLGQGLEFLIYFQGNSAPDKSGLPSDRFSAERTGGSVSTLTIQRTQQEDSAVYLCASSSLAGRSYEQYFGPGTRLTVT.

V usage is TRBV7-3 and J usage is TRBJ1-5; TRBD1 matches 7 bases. V shed 8 bases, J shed 7 bases, and the junction held 14 bases outside the gene matches. Germline CDR1 SGHTA, CDR2 FQGTGA. This CDR3 has 15 residues. The chain's CDR3 is CASDDQQTGYQPQHF. The CDR3 region has the DNA TGTGCCAGCGACGATCAACAGACAGGGTACCAGCCCCAGCATTTT.

This clone was seen a handful of times. The genes are TRBV15 and TRBJ2-1; a weak D match, TRBD2 (6 bases). The length of the CDR3 is 15 residues. The germline V and J ends were trimmed by 0 bases and 10 bases, with 16 bases remaining between them. Germline CDR1 LNHNV, CDR2 YYDKDF (reference sequence). CDR3 amino acids: CATSRDLRGGVEQFF. CDR3 DNA sequence: TGTGCCACCAGCAGAGATCTGAGGGGAGGTGTCGAGCAGTTCTTC.

This chain connects TRBV18 to TRBJ2-3; 11 bases line up with TRBD2. Per germline, CDR1 KGHSH and CDR2 LQKENI. V trimming: 4 bases; J trimming: 2 bases; junction bases outside the gene matches: 2. The CDR3 is 15 residues long. The CDR3: CASSLGLAATDTQYF. The CDR3 DNA reads as TGTGCCAGCTCACTGGGACTAGCGGCCACAGATACGCAGTATTTT.

The chain joins TRBV28 to TRBJ2-7; maybe TRBD1 (6 bases). CDR3 size: 14 residues. V lost 3 bases to trimming and J lost 6 bases, with 15 bases between them. The germline V gene has CDR1 MDHEN and CDR2 SYDVKM. The CDR3 protein is CASSFMGAPLEQYF. CDR3 coding DNA: TGTGCCAGCAGTTTTATGGGGGCCCCCCTCGAGCAGTACTTC.

V usage is TRBV18 and J usage is TRBJ2-5, with 13 bases matching TRBD2. The germline V gene has CDR1 KGHSH and CDR2 LQKENI. J was trimmed by 7 bases and V by 2 bases; bases with no gene match: 10. The length of the CDR3 is 17 residues. The CDR3 nucleotides are TGTGCCAGCTCACCAGGTCCCGGACTAGCGGGAGATGGGACCCAGTACTTC. Its translation is CASSPGPGLAGDGTQYF.

The V gene is TRBV28, the J gene TRBJ2-7; the D gene is possibly TRBD2 (5 bases). CDR1 is MDHEN, CDR2 SYDVKM, per germline. V shed 3 bases and J shed 3 bases, with 9 bases lying between them. CDR3 length: 13 residues. CDR3 bases: TGTGCCAGCAGTTTCGGACGGGGCTACGAGCAGTACTTC. Amino acid sequence: CASSFGRGYEQYF.

This clone occurred a few times. The chain is built from TRBV19 and TRBJ1-5; TRBD1 might be the D (5 bases). The germline gives CDR1 LNHDA, CDR2 SQIVND (reference sequence). This CDR3 has 15 residues. V was shortened by 7 bases and J by 5 bases, with 18 bases between the two germline ends. CDR3 amino acids: CASNEGAGWDQPQHF. DNA for the CDR3: TGTGCCAGTAACGAAGGGGCAGGTTGGGATCAGCCCCAGCATTTT.

There are a few counts of this clone. CDR3 nucleotide sequence: TGTGCCAGTAGTCGAACTAGCGTTGGAACCGGGGAGCTGTTTTTT. It specifies CASSRTSVGTGELFF. The genes are TRBV19 and TRBJ2-2; 7 positions agree with TRBD2. The germline V gene encodes CDR1 LNHDA and CDR2 SQIVND (reference sequence). The CDR3 has 15 amino acids. J was trimmed by 5 bases and V by 5 bases; bases with no gene match: 8.

This clone has ten or more counts. Other nucleotide sequences from this sample produce the same CDR3. V usage is TRBV7-9 and J usage is TRBJ2-5; D is uncertain. The ends were cut back, 4 bases at V and 5 bases at J, with 11 bases in the middle. The CDR3 is 13 residues long. The germline CDR1 and CDR2 sequences are SEHNR and FQNEAQ (reference sequence). CDR3 protein: CASSSHAVETQYF. The DNA for the CDR3 is TGTGCCAGCAGCTCCCATGCCGTGGAGACCCAGTACTTC.

This clone was counted only a few times. The V call is TRBV7-9, the J call TRBJ2-7; no firm D call. Looked up from germline, CDR1 is SEHNR and CDR2 is FQNEAQ (reference sequence). CDR3 length equals 12 residues. Trimming left V 5 bases short and J 2 bases short, with 7 bases between. The CDR3 sequence: CASSTVTYEQYF. In nucleotides, the CDR3 is TGTGCCAGCAGCACTGTTACCTACGAGCAGTACTTC.

The chain combines TRBV6-5 with TRBJ1-2; D is undetermined. Trimming removed 0 bases at V and 2 bases at J, with 10 bases between. There are 15 residues in the CDR3. Germline V gives CDR1 MNHEY, CDR2 SVGAGI. CDR3 DNA: TGTGCCAGCAGTTACTCGGGCGGCTGGAACTATGGCTACACCTTC. Its protein product is CASSYSGGWNYGYTF.

This clone was counted a few times. The CDR3 DNA reads TGTGCCAGCAGCCTCGGACTAGCGGGAGGTAGGGAGCAGTTCTTC. Protein: CASSLGLAGGREQFF. V usage is TRBV7-2 and J usage is TRBJ2-1; 14 nucleotides agree with TRBD2. The junction had 7 bases not matched to a gene; V was cut back by 5 bases and J by 10 bases. The CDR3 loop spans 15 amino acids. The germline gives CDR1 SGHTA, CDR2 FQGNSA.

This clone was detected only a few times. The chain links TRBV5-1 to TRBJ2-5, with D possibly matching TRBD2 (6 bases). This CDR3 has 15 residues. Trimming stripped 4 bases from V and 5 bases from J, with 18 bases between. The germline V gene encodes CDR1 SGHRS and CDR2 YFSETQ. The CDR3 sequence is CASSHGEAYGETQYF. The CDR3, as DNA: TGCGCCAGCAGCCATGGGGAGGCCTACGGGGAGACCCAGTACTTC.

V and J are TRBV7-3 and TRBJ2-7; D possibly uses TRBD1 or TRBD2 (5 bases each). V dropped 5 bases and J dropped 7 bases, with 15 bases sitting between them. Germline V gene data show CDR1 as SGHTA and CDR2 as FQGTGA. This CDR3 contains 13 residues. CDR3 sequence: CASSQNHEGEQYF. DNA of the CDR3: TGTGCCAGCAGCCAGAACCACGAGGGGGAGCAGTACTTC.

The rearrangement links TRBV27 to TRBJ1-2; 7 bases agree with TRBD1. Germline trimming cut 2 bases from V and 2 bases from J; bases unmatched to any gene: 5. CDR1 MNHEY and CDR2 SMNVEV come from the germline V gene (reference sequence). The CDR3 spans 15 residues. CDR3 region: CASSLKGTVNYGYTF. DNA for the CDR3: TGTGCCAGCAGTTTAAAAGGGACAGTGAACTATGGCTACACCTTC.

Details on this clone: The sample has other DNA sequences that encode this CDR3 too. CDR3 sequence reads: CASSLQGNTEAFF. The CDR3, as DNA: TGTGCCAGCAGTCTACAGGGGAACACTGAAGCTTTCTTT. This sequence joins TRBV7-8 and TRBJ1-1; D is possibly TRBD1 (6 bases). V was clipped by 6 bases and J by 1 base, with 9 bases between them. The CDR3 covers 13 residues. Germline V lookup: CDR1 SGHVS, CDR2 FQNEAQ.

This clone was detected a few times. V usage is TRBV19 and J usage is TRBJ2-7; D gene unclear. Germline lookup yields CDR1 LNHDA and CDR2 SQIVND (reference sequence). Trimming took 4 bases from V and 0 from J, leaving 13 bases between them. This CDR3 spans 15 amino acids. As DNA, the CDR3 is TGTGCCAGTAGTAACCCTGGCGATAGCTCCTACGAGCAGTACTTC. This translates into CASSNPGDSSYEQYF.